This T cell receptor (beta chain) was captured in a study of esophageal squamous cell carcinoma under preoperative chemotherapy. The CDR3 loop spans 15 amino acids. The V gene's germline CDR1 is SGHTA and CDR2 FQGNSA. Trimming removed 1 base from V and 8 bases from J; junction bases left unmatched: 2. Only a few counts were recorded for this clonotype. MiXCR was run by TCRdb on the PCR reads, yielding one entry per CDR3 protein. Here the sample spans 15,000 or so distinct CDR3 sequences, around 45% being singletons. Time point denoted: before preoperative PTX-NDP chemotherapy. This clonotype was sampled from a human donor with esophageal squamous cell carcinoma. The donor label of this sample is uncertain. The V gene is TRBV7-2, the J gene TRBJ2-1; 13 bases line up with TRBD2. Sampling was performed from a patient given preoperative chemotherapy. The CDR3 DNA is TGTGCCAGCAGCTTAGAGGGACTAGCGGGACATGAGCAGTTCTTC. This gives the protein CASSLEGLAGHEQFF.